What follows are 13 T cell receptor beta chains derived from one specimen sequenced in a study of blood T cell repertoires in COVID-19. Assay used: immunoSEQ multiplex PCR; TCRdb lists only in-frame clones, some missing. This table has fewer than 300,000 clones, about 89% appearing once. The sequenced sample was peripheral blood. The source is a man aged 35-49 years who had recovered from COVID-19.

The chain carries TRBV5-1 and TRBJ1-1, with D uncertain. V was pared by 0 bases and J by 1 base, with 4 bases between. The CDR3 is made up of 13 amino acids. CDR1 SGHRS and CDR2 YFSETQ come from the germline V gene. In DNA form, the CDR3 reads TGCGCCAGCAGCTTGGAACAGAACACTGAAGCTTTCTTT. Translation gives CASSLEQNTEAFF.

The chain joins TRBV5-4 to TRBJ2-7; the match to TRBD1 covers 9 bases. The CDR3 loop spans 15 amino acids. V shed 4 bases and J 6 bases; nucleotides not matched to a gene: 11. CDR1 and CDR2 (germline): SGHNT, YYREEE (reference sequence). The CDR3 DNA follows: TGTGCCAGCAGCGCCTTACAGGGGGCGGCGTCCGAGCAGTACTTC. Translation: CASSALQGAASEQYF.

The V call is TRBV12-5, the J call TRBJ2-1, with 11 nucleotides matching TRBD2. The CDR3 length is 17 residues. Germline CDR1 is LGHNT and CDR2 is FRNRAP. J was trimmed by 4 bases and V by 0 bases; bases with no gene match: 5. Here the CDR3 DNA reads TGTGCTAGTGGTTTGGTACTAGCGGGGGAATTGTACAATGAGCAGTTCTTC. Translated, it gives CASGLVLAGELYNEQFF.

The J gene is TRBJ2-4, the V gene TRBV9; the match to TRBD2 covers 14 bases. V lost 4 bases and J lost 2; bases outside the gene matches: 8. The germline CDR1 and CDR2 sequences are SGDLS and YYNGEE. The CDR3 has 18 residues. CDR3 DNA sequence: TGTGCCAGCAGCTATCGACTAGCGGGGGGGCCGACCAAAAACATTCAGTACTTC. This encodes CASSYRLAGGPTKNIQYF.

The chain recombines TRBV7-9 with TRBJ2-7, with 8 bases fitting TRBD1. Per germline, CDR1 SEHNR and CDR2 FQNEAQ (reference sequence). With 5 bases clipped from V and 2 bases from J, the junction kept 8 bases outside the gene matches. The CDR3 has 15 amino acids. DNA for the CDR3: TGTGCCAGCAGCCTACCTGACAGGGGTCCCTACGAGCAGTACTTC. Translating gives CASSLPDRGPYEQYF.

The genes are TRBV5-1 and TRBJ2-2; 7 nucleotides agree with TRBD1. Looked up from germline, CDR1 is SGHRS and CDR2 is YFSETQ. The ends lost 3 bases at V and 1 base at J; junction bases unmatched: 6. CDR3 size: 16 residues. CDR3 in DNA: TGCGCCAGCAGCTCACAGGGGTGGGGGAACACCGGGGAGCTGTTTTTT. This encodes CASSSQGWGNTGELFF.

CDR3 amino acids: CASSVGSSGITDTQYF. CDR3 nucleotides: TGTGCCAGCAGCGTAGGCTCTAGCGGTATCACAGATACGCAGTATTTT. The gene calls are TRBV9 and TRBJ2-3; 7 nucleotides match TRBD2. Germline CDR1 reads SGDLS; CDR2 reads YYNGEE. Trimming at V came to 0 bases and at J to 2 bases, leaving 6 bases not matched to a gene. The length of the CDR3 is 16 residues.

The chain combines TRBV14 with TRBJ2-3, with 10 bases aligning to TRBD2. CDR1 is SGHDN, CDR2 FVKESK, per germline. The length of the CDR3 is 15 residues. V shed 0 bases and J 3 bases; nucleotides not matched to a gene: 0. The CDR3 nucleotides read TGTGCCAGCAGCCAAGAGGGACTAGCGACAGATACGCAGTATTTT. Protein product: CASSQEGLATDTQYF.

The rearrangement links TRBV6-4 to TRBJ1-1; 7 nucleotides line up with TRBD1. Per germline, CDR1 MRHNA and CDR2 SNTAGT. The CDR3 runs 14 residues. The ends lost 5 bases at V and 4 bases at J; junction bases unmatched: 7. This CDR3 reads CASSSNRDSTEAFF. The CDR3 bases are TGTGCCAGCAGTTCTAACAGGGACAGCACTGAAGCTTTCTTT.

The chain recombines TRBV19 with TRBJ1-1, with TRBD1 matching over 9 bases. CDR1 and CDR2 (germline): LNHDA, SQIVND (reference sequence). The CDR3 is 18 residues long. The ends lost 1 base at V and 6 bases at J; junction bases unmatched: 15. CDR3 sequence (DNA): TGTGCCAGTAGTATAGGTCGTGGGACAGGGCCTCACGGCGCTGAAGCTTTCTTT. Protein sequence: CASSIGRGTGPHGAEAFF.

This chain links TRBV5-1 with TRBJ1-4; tentative D call: TRBD1 (5 bases). The CDR3 extends over 13 amino acids. V dropped 1 base and J dropped 6 bases, with 7 bases sitting between them. The germline gives CDR1 SGHRS, CDR2 YFSETQ. For the CDR3, the DNA is TGCGCCAGCAGCTTGCCGACAGATGAAAAACTGTTTTTT. As protein: CASSLPTDEKLFF.

The J gene is TRBJ1-4, the V gene TRBV10-3; tentatively, D is TRBD1 (6 bases). Between the trimmed V and J ends, which lost 2 bases and 3 bases, there was a span of 10 bases. CDR3 size: 15 residues. In germline, CDR1 is ENHRY, CDR2 SYGVKD. The CDR3 protein is CAISEGQGSNEKLFF. DNA of the CDR3: TGTGCCATCAGTGAGGGGCAGGGGTCTAATGAAAAACTGTTTTTT.

The chain employs TRBV11-3 and TRBJ2-1; 7 positions match TRBD2. The J segment lost 6 bases and the V segment lost 6 bases, leaving 5 bases of the junction unmatched. Germline CDR1 and CDR2: SGHNT and YENEEA. This CDR3 comprises 13 residues. CDR3 sequence reads: CASRRGGFNEQFF. The CDR3 bases are TGTGCCAGCAGGAGGGGAGGGTTCAATGAGCAGTTCTTC.